What follows is one T cell receptor (beta chain) and its context. Its specificity is not known. This CDR3 region has 15 residues. V was pared by 5 bases and J by 4 bases, with 5 bases of the junction left unmatched. Germline lookup yields CDR1 SGHTA and CDR2 FQGNSA. The data are from a study of a mutant IDH1 vaccine in newly diagnosed glioma. On the study more broadly: The start of vaccination came 4-6 weeks after radiotherapy alone, or with temozolomide cycles. The week-35 safety follow-up was V12, and the week-47 study end was V13.

Time point specified: week 47, end of study. In every dose of vaccine, 300 ug of mutant IDH1 20-mer peptide was given alongside topical imiquimod. Notes on the study in general: Vaccine-induced responses were seen in less than 95% of patients, spanning several MHC alleles.

Assay: immunoSEQ multiplex PCR; the TCRdb copy retains only in-frame clones and omits some. The sample holds around 84,000 clones, over 75% seen once. Specimen: PBMCs, collected from a glioma patient whose treatment included an IDH1 peptide vaccine. V usage is TRBV7-2 and J usage is TRBJ2-5, with 12 bases matching TRBD2. The TCR comes from a man in his forties with glioma. The CDR3 nucleotides are TGTGCCAGCAGCCTCGGACTAGCGGGGTCAGAGACCCAGTACTTC. Protein: CASSLGLAGSETQYF. Full variable domain (rest looked up from reference TRBV7-2 and TRBJ2-5): GAGVSQSPSNKVTEKGKDVELRCDPISGHTALYWYRQSLGQGLEFLIYFQGNSAPDKSGLPSDRFSAERTGGSVSTLTIQRTQQEDSAVYLCASSLGLAGSETQYFGPGTRLLVL.